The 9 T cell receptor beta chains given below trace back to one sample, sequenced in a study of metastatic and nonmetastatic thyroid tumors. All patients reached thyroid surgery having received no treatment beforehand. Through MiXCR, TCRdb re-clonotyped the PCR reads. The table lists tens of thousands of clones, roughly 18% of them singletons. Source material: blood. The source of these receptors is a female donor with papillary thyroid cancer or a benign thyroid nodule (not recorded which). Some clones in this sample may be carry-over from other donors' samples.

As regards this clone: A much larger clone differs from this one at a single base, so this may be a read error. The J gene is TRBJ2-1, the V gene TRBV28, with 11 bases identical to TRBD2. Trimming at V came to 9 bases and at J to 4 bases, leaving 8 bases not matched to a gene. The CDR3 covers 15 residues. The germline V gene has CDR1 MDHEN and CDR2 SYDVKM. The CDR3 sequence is CARSLRTSGYNEQFF. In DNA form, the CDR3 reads TGTGCCAGAAGTCTCCGGACTAGCGGGTACAATGAGCAGTTCTTC.

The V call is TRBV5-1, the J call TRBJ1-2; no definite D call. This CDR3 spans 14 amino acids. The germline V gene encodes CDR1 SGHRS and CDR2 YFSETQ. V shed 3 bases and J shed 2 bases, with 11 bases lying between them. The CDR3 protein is CASSSGRPNYGYTF. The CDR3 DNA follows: TGCGCCAGCAGCTCCGGACGGCCCAACTATGGCTACACCTTC.

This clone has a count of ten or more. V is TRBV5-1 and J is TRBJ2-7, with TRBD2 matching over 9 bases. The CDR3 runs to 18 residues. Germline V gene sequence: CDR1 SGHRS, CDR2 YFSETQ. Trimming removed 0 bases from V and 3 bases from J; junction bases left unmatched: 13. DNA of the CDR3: TGCGCCAGCAGCTTGGCCCCCGGACTAGCGAAGGGGATCTACGAGCAGTACTTC. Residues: CASSLAPGLAKGIYEQYF.

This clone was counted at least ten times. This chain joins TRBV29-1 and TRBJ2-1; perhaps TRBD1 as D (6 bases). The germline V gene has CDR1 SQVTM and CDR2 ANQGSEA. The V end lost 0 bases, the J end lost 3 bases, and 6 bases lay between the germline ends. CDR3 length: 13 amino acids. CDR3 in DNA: TGCAGCGTTGAAGAGGACAGCTACAATGAGCAGTTCTTC. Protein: CSVEEDSYNEQFF.

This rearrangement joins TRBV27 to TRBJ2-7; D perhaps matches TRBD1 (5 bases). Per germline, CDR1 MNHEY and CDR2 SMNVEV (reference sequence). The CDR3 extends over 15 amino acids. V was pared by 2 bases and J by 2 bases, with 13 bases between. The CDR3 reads CASSLKPDTTYEQYF. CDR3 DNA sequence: TGTGCCAGCAGTTTAAAACCGGACACTACCTACGAGCAGTACTTC.

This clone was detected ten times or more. The CDR3 reads CASSWTGGNNEQFF. The CDR3 DNA sequence: TGTGCCAGTAGCTGGACAGGGGGGAACAATGAGCAGTTCTTC. The rearrangement joins TRBV19 to TRBJ2-1, with 10 bases matching TRBD1. The V segment lost 6 bases and the J segment 5 bases; nucleotides outside the gene matches: 4. This CDR3 is built from 14 residues. CDR1 and CDR2 (germline): LNHDA, SQIVND (reference sequence).

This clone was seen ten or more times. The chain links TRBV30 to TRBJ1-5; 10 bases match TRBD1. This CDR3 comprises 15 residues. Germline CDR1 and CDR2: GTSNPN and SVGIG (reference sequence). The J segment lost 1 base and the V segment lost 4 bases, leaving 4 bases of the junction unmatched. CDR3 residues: CAWNPGQGSNQPQHF. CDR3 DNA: TGTGCCTGGAATCCGGGACAGGGGAGCAATCAGCCCCAGCATTTT.

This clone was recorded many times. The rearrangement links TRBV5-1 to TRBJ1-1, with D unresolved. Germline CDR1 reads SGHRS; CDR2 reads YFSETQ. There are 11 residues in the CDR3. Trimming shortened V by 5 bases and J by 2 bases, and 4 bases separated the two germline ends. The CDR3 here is CASRLNTEAFF. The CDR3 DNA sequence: TGCGCCAGCAGATTAAACACTGAAGCTTTCTTT.

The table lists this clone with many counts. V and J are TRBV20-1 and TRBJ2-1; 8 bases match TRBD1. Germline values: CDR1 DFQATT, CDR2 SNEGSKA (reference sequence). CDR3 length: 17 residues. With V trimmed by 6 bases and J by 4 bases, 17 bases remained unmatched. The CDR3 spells CSAYDRGGVRGYNEQFF. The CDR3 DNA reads TGCAGTGCCTACGACAGGGGCGGAGTACGGGGTTACAATGAGCAGTTCTTC.